Detailed here is one TCR beta chain. Time point specified: persistent/refractory GD, antithyroid drugs over 5 years with positive TRAb. PBMC-derived RNA was used for the TCR library. V lost 2 bases and J 2 bases, leaving 15 bases between the germline ends. The CDR3 is 16 residues long. Germline V gives CDR1 KGHSH, CDR2 LQKENI. With iRepertoire HTBI primers and Arm-PCR of CDR3 regions, TCR beta libraries were built. TCRdb re-called the multiplex PCR reads through MiXCR, storing one row per CDR3 protein. The data contain fewer than 400,000 distinct CDR3 sequences, roughly a fifth of them singletons. These data come from a study of regulatory T cells in long-lasting Graves disease. About the research overall: To qualify as persistent, Graves' disease required over 5 years of antithyroid drugs with positive TSH receptor antibodies.

The TCR sequence derives from a female donor with Graves disease. The source was peripheral blood mononuclear cells (PBMCs), collected when the disease was refractory, from a patient treated with antithyroid drugs. The rearrangement links TRBV18 to TRBJ1-2; D perhaps matches TRBD1 (5 bases). DNA of the CDR3: TGTGCCAGCTCACCAATTTCGACGACAGCCAACTATGGCTACACCTTC. Its translation: CASSPISTTANYGYTF.